The 32 T cell receptor beta chains below come from one sample, sequenced in a study of T cell changes during pregnancy in multiple sclerosis. This table comes from immunoSEQ multiplex PCR, and its TCRdb copy is limited to in-frame clones, with some not included. The data show roughly 52,000 clones, 80% to 95% seen once. Sequencing was performed on CD4+ T cells from peripheral blood mononuclear cells, taken in the third trimester of pregnancy. Receptors were obtained from a female donor with multiple sclerosis, enrolled in a pregnancy study.

The genes are TRBV9 and TRBJ2-5; maybe TRBD2 (5 bases). CDR3 length: 14 residues. Trimming took off 0 bases at V and 4 bases at J, with 10 bases between the two ends. The germline gives CDR1 SGDLS, CDR2 YYNGEE. CDR3 in amino acids: CASSVGRAGETQYF. The CDR3 DNA is TGTGCCAGCAGCGTAGGAAGGGCGGGAGAGACCCAGTACTTC.

The genes are TRBV5-6 and TRBJ1-1, with a possible D match to TRBD1 (6 bases). The germline V gene encodes CDR1 SGHDT and CDR2 YYEEEE. Trimming took 1 base from V and 3 from J, leaving 13 bases between them. This CDR3 is built from 15 residues. CDR3 residues: CASSLTVRGDTEAFF. DNA for the CDR3: TGTGCCAGCAGCTTGACCGTCAGGGGTGACACTGAAGCTTTCTTT.

V gene TRBV28 combines with J gene TRBJ1-4, with D possibly TRBD1 on 5 matching bases. The CDR3 consists of 15 residues. V was pared by 4 bases and J by 5 bases, with 14 bases between. Per germline, CDR1 MDHEN and CDR2 SYDVKM. Written as DNA, the CDR3 is TGTGCCAGCAGTTCGACGGGGGGGGGAAATGAAAAACTGTTTTTT. Translated: CASSSTGGGNEKLFF.

V is TRBV7-9 and J is TRBJ2-1; D is uncertain. Between the trimmed V and J ends, which lost 1 base and 6 bases, there was a span of 13 bases. CDR1 and CDR2 (germline): SEHNR, FQNEAQ (reference sequence). The CDR3 spans 15 residues. The CDR3 here is CASSLDTVGINEQFF. The DNA of the CDR3 is TGTGCCAGCAGCTTAGACACGGTGGGCATCAATGAGCAGTTCTTC.

This chain connects TRBV2 to TRBJ2-1, with 7 bases aligning to TRBD2. Germline V CDR1 and CDR2: SNHLY, FYNNEI. After removal of 5 bases from V and 4 bases from J, the junction contained 2 bases not matched to a gene. CDR3 length: 13 residues. The DNA of the CDR3 is TGTGCCAGCAGTTCTAGCGGTTACAATGAGCAGTTCTTC. Translated: CASSSSGYNEQFF. The whole variable domain, remainder taken from reference TRBV2 and TRBJ2-1, is EPEVTQTPSHQVTQMGQEVILRCVPISNHLYFYWYRQILGQKVEFLVSFYNNEISEKSEIFDDQFSVERPDGSNFTLKIRSTKLEDSAMYFCASSSSGYNEQFFGPGTRLTVL.

The chain links TRBV6-1 to TRBJ2-7; no reliable D call. Germline assignment: CDR1 MNHNS and CDR2 SASEGT. The CDR3 has 14 amino acids. Between the trimmed V and J ends, which lost 2 bases and 0 bases, there was a span of 8 bases. The DNA of the CDR3 is TGTGCCAGCAGTGAATGGCAGTCCTCCTACGAGCAGTACTTC. Its translation is CASSEWQSSYEQYF.

V usage is TRBV19 and J usage is TRBJ2-3; the match to TRBD2 covers 11 bases. Trimming removed 3 bases from V and 1 base from J; junction bases left unmatched: 6. CDR3 length equals 17 residues. CDR1 and CDR2 from the germline V gene are LNHDA and SQIVND (reference sequence). For the CDR3, the DNA is TGTGCCAGTAGTATTCGGGTACTAGCGGGAGGCACAGATACGCAGTATTTT. Encoded protein: CASSIRVLAGGTDTQYF.

This clone came up a few times. The chain recombines TRBV19 with TRBJ1-3, with a weak D call TRBD1 (5 bases). Trimming stripped 5 bases from V and 1 base from J, with 6 bases between. CDR3 length: 13 residues. Germline CDR1 and CDR2: LNHDA and SQIVND (reference sequence). DNA for the CDR3: TGTGCCAGTAGTCGGGGGTCTGGAAACACCATATATTTT. Its protein is CASSRGSGNTIYF.

The V gene is TRBV11-1, the J gene TRBJ2-5, with no clear D. Trimming removed 1 base from V and 4 bases from J, with 13 bases in between. The CDR3 spans 15 residues. Germline CDR1 SGHAT, CDR2 FQDESV (reference sequence). The CDR3 coding sequence is TGTGCCAGCAGCTTAGGCGGCTTGAACGGAGAGACCCAGTACTTC. Translated, it gives CASSLGGLNGETQYF.

This rearrangement joins TRBV2 to TRBJ2-5; 7 bases align to TRBD1. Germline V gene lookup returns CDR1 SNHLY and CDR2 FYNNEI. The junction had 4 bases not matched to a gene; V was cut back by 6 bases and J by 0 bases. There are 14 residues in the CDR3. CDR3 in DNA: TGTGCCAGCAGGGGGACAGCGTACCAAGAGACCCAGTACTTC. The encoded protein is CASRGTAYQETQYF.

The V gene is TRBV9, the J gene TRBJ1-4, with D possibly TRBD1 on 5 matching bases. The V gene lost 0 bases and the J gene lost 8 bases, with 11 bases spanning the gap. The CDR3 spans 14 residues. Germline V gene sequence: CDR1 SGDLS, CDR2 YYNGEE. CDR3 sequence (DNA): TGTGCCAGCAGCGTAGGGGCAGGGAACGAAAAACTGTTTTTT. Amino acids: CASSVGAGNEKLFF.

This clone was seen once. The rearrangement links TRBV5-1 to TRBJ2-5, with D tentatively TRBD1 (5 bases). Between the trimmed V and J ends, which lost 2 bases and 4 bases, there was a span of 12 bases. Germline V gives CDR1 SGHRS, CDR2 YFSETQ. The CDR3 has 14 amino acids. The CDR3 here is CASSFVQGRETQYF. Written as DNA, the CDR3 is TGCGCCAGCAGCTTCGTTCAGGGAAGAGAGACCCAGTACTTC.

The chain links TRBV5-4 to TRBJ2-5, with TRBD2 identical over 11 bases. Trimming took 0 bases from V and 3 from J; bases not matched to a gene: 7. CDR3 length equals 17 residues. From germline, CDR1 is SGHNT and CDR2 YYREEE (reference sequence). DNA of the CDR3: TGTGCCAGCAGCTTGGGGCTAGCGGGAGGCCTAAAAGAGACCCAGTACTTC. It encodes CASSLGLAGGLKETQYF.

The CDR3 spells CASSPGSGRDIQYF. CDR3 nucleotide sequence: TGTGCCAGCTCACCAGGAAGCGGGAGAGACATTCAGTACTTC. The V gene is TRBV18, the J gene TRBJ2-4; 8 nucleotides agree with TRBD2. This CDR3 is 14 amino acids long. Germline CDR1 reads KGHSH; CDR2 reads LQKENI. The V and J ends lost 2 bases and 8 bases, in that order; junction bases with no gene match: 5.

The chain is built from TRBV6-4 and TRBJ2-7, with TRBD2 identical over 9 bases. V lost 3 bases to trimming and J lost 4 bases; unmatched junction nucleotides: 7. Looked up from germline, CDR1 is MRHNA and CDR2 is SNTAGT. The CDR3 is 15 amino acids. In DNA, the CDR3 is TGTGCCAGCAGTGAAAGGGCGGGAGGGCAGTACGAGCAGTACTTC. Its protein product is CASSERAGGQYEQYF.

J is TRBJ1-4 and V is TRBV27; 7 positions match TRBD1. CDR3 length equals 15 residues. V shed 5 bases and J 8 bases; nucleotides not matched to a gene: 11. Germline V gene data show CDR1 as MNHEY and CDR2 as SMNVEV (reference sequence). The CDR3 bases are TGTGCCAGCAGTCCTCAGACAGGGTCGGGCGAAAAACTGTTTTTT. Amino acids: CASSPQTGSGEKLFF.

The chain joins TRBV19 to TRBJ2-1, with 8 bases identical to TRBD2. The CDR3 spans 11 residues. After removal of 9 bases from V and 9 bases from J, the junction contained 4 bases not matched to a gene. CDR1 and CDR2 from the germline V gene are LNHDA and SQIVND (reference sequence). This CDR3 is CASGGAGEQFF. The CDR3 region has the DNA TGTGCCAGCGGGGGGGCAGGTGAGCAGTTCTTC.

V gene TRBV6-6 combines with J gene TRBJ1-2; 9 bases fit TRBD1. With V trimmed by 5 bases and J by 3 bases, 10 bases remained unmatched. This CDR3 spans 16 amino acids. CDR1 MNHNY and CDR2 SVGAGI come from the germline V gene (reference sequence). The CDR3 DNA follows: TGTGCCAGCAGTCGGCAACAGGGGGCGCGTCACTATGGCTACACCTTC. Translated, it gives CASSRQQGARHYGYTF.

The chain uses TRBV27 and TRBJ2-6, with D unclear. Germline assignment: CDR1 MNHEY and CDR2 SMNVEV (reference sequence). The germline V and J ends were trimmed by 2 bases and 3 bases, with 2 bases remaining between them. The CDR3 has 13 amino acids. CDR3 region: CASSLRGANVLTF. The CDR3 bases are TGTGCCAGCAGTTTACGTGGGGCCAACGTCCTGACTTTC.

The V and J genes are TRBV27 and TRBJ1-1, with 8 bases matching TRBD1. V gave up 5 bases and J gave up 6 bases; unmatched junction bases: 11. The CDR3 runs to 15 residues. The germline V gene encodes CDR1 MNHEY and CDR2 SMNVEV (reference sequence). CDR3 loop: CASSPVNRGSAEAFF. CDR3 nucleotide sequence: TGTGCCAGCAGTCCTGTGAACAGGGGGAGCGCTGAAGCTTTCTTT.

The chain is built from TRBV11-3 and TRBJ1-1; possible D gene TRBD1, 5 bases. Germline V CDR1 and CDR2: SGHNT, YENEEA. Trimming shortened V by 2 bases and J by 4 bases, and 11 bases separated the two germline ends. This CDR3 region has 14 residues. The CDR3 DNA reads TGTGCCAGCAGCTTACGGGTAGGGGCCACTGAAGCTTTCTTT. Translated, it gives CASSLRVGATEAFF.

The chain is built from TRBV7-2 and TRBJ2-1; 9 bases align to TRBD2. Trimming took 6 bases from V and 4 from J; bases not matched to a gene: 7. The germline V gene has CDR1 SGHTA and CDR2 FQGNSA. CDR3 length equals 15 residues. CDR3 region: CASSWALAGYNEQFF. In DNA, the CDR3 is TGTGCCAGCAGTTGGGCCCTAGCGGGATACAATGAGCAGTTCTTC.

This chain uses TRBV5-1 with TRBJ1-1; D gene ambiguous. The CDR3 spans 14 residues. Germline V gene lookup returns CDR1 SGHRS and CDR2 YFSETQ. Trimming stripped 0 bases from V and 3 bases from J, with 9 bases between. CDR3 nucleotide sequence: TGCGCCAGCAGCTTGGACGAGGGTTACACTGAAGCTTTCTTT. It translates to CASSLDEGYTEAFF.

V usage is TRBV9 and J usage is TRBJ2-1, with a possible D match to TRBD2 (6 bases). V gave up 0 bases and J gave up 5 bases, with 12 bases separating them. The germline CDR1 and CDR2 sequences are SGDLS and YYNGEE. The CDR3 totals 15 residues. DNA for the CDR3: TGTGCCAGCAGCGTAGGGACTATAGCCCACAATGAGCAGTTCTTC. Encoded protein: CASSVGTIAHNEQFF. Drawing the rest from reference TRBV9 and TRBJ2-1, the complete variable domain is DSGVTQTPKHLITATGQRVTLRCSPRSGDLSVYWYQQSLDQGLQFLIQYYNGEERAKGNILERFSAQQFPDLHSELNLSSLELGDSALYFCASSVGTIAHNEQFFGPGTRLTVL.

The chain links TRBV27 to TRBJ1-1, with TRBD1 matching 7 bases. Germline V CDR1 and CDR2: MNHEY, SMNVEV (reference sequence). The CDR3 runs to 15 residues. With V trimmed by 4 bases and J by 0 bases, 5 bases remained unmatched. The CDR3 nucleotides read TGTGCCAGCAGTTCCGACAGGGTTTTGAACACTGAAGCTTTCTTT. This codes for CASSSDRVLNTEAFF.

This chain joins TRBV2 and TRBJ2-7; 12 bases line up with TRBD1. V trimming: 6 bases; J trimming: 5 bases; junction bases outside the gene matches: 2. The length of the CDR3 is 13 residues. From germline, CDR1 is SNHLY and CDR2 FYNNEI. The CDR3 DNA reads TGTGCCAGCAGGGGACAGGGGGCTCACGAGCAGTACTTC. Translated, it gives CASRGQGAHEQYF.

The V gene is TRBV25-1, the J gene TRBJ1-4; D possibly corresponds to TRBD1 (6 bases). The CDR3 consists of 14 residues. V shed 3 bases and J shed 3 bases, with 8 bases lying between them. Germline CDR1 is MGHDK and CDR2 is SYGVNS. The CDR3 loop is CASSDRQANEKLFF. In DNA form, the CDR3 reads TGTGCCAGCAGTGATAGACAGGCTAATGAAAAACTGTTTTTT.

This clone was picked up a small number of times. The chain joins TRBV5-4 to TRBJ2-2; D is possibly TRBD2 (5 bases). V was clipped by 7 bases and J by 6 bases, with 7 bases between them. Germline V gene data show CDR1 as SGHNT and CDR2 as YYREEE (reference sequence). The CDR3 has 11 residues. DNA of the CDR3: TGTGCCAGCGTAGCGCCCGGGGAGCTGTTTTTT. Protein: CASVAPGELFF.

The chain has TRBV27 and TRBJ1-1; D remains unclear. Germline CDR1 MNHEY, CDR2 SMNVEV (reference sequence). Trimming took off 2 bases at V and 0 bases at J, with 7 bases between the two ends. CDR3 size: 14 residues. CDR3 sequence: CASSLAAMNTEAFF. CDR3 DNA sequence: TGTGCCAGCAGTTTAGCGGCGATGAACACTGAAGCTTTCTTT.

The chain uses TRBV7-8 and TRBJ2-1; 11 nucleotides line up with TRBD2. V shed 5 bases, J shed 7 bases, and the junction held 7 bases outside the gene matches. CDR1 SGHVS and CDR2 FQNEAQ come from the germline V gene. This CDR3 spans 15 amino acids. CDR3 loop: CASSPERLAGNEQFF. The DNA for the CDR3 is TGTGCCAGCAGCCCAGAAAGACTAGCGGGAAATGAGCAGTTCTTC.

The chain couples TRBV11-2 to TRBJ1-4, with a possible D match to TRBD1 (5 bases). CDR3 length: 15 residues. Germline V CDR1 and CDR2: SGHAT, FQNNGV. V lost 4 bases, J lost 10 bases, and 19 bases lay in between. CDR3 in DNA: TGTGCCAGCAGCTCCTCCGGGGGAATCGTGGCAAAACTGTTTTTT. It codes for CASSSSGGIVAKLFF.

The chain combines TRBV2 with TRBJ1-2; D uncertain. Per germline, CDR1 SNHLY and CDR2 FYNNEI. The CDR3 runs to 13 residues. Trimming left V 4 bases short and J 8 bases short, with 14 bases between. CDR3 DNA sequence: TGTGCCAGCAGTGGTGAAACCACCGAGGGCTACACCTTC. It specifies CASSGETTEGYTF. The full variable domain, with the rest looked up from reference TRBV2 and TRBJ1-2, is EPEVTQTPSHQVTQMGQEVILRCVPISNHLYFYWYRQILGQKVEFLVSFYNNEISEKSEIFDDQFSVERPDGSNFTLKIRSTKLEDSAMYFCASSGETTEGYTFGSGTRLTVV.